This TCR beta chain is from a study of cytomegalovirus exposure and HLA in healthy donors. General study results and limits: The number of N-insertions in an Asian-associated ancestry cluster was reportedly below the approximately 680-donor mean in a later analysis.

This clone has only one observation. Its matching antigen is unknown. The CDR3 consists of 13 residues. CDR1 and CDR2 (germline): MNHNY, SVGAGI (reference sequence). Trimming stripped 5 bases from V and 2 bases from J, with 8 bases between. Researchers ran the PCR with 60 Vbeta and 13 Jbeta primers. Libraries were prepared by immunoSEQ multiplex PCR; TCRdb keeps only in-frame clonotypes and omits some of them. The sample records some 180,000 clones, about 82% being singletons. The chain employs TRBV6-6 and TRBJ2-3; D is ambiguous. This clonotype originated in a woman aged 25 to 39 in good health and CMV-seronegative. Specimen: PBMCs. CDR3: CASSPSYTDTQYF. CDR3 DNA sequence: TGTGCCAGCAGTCCTAGTTACACAGATACGCAGTATTTT.